The 15 T cell receptor beta chains presented below share a single source sample, sequenced in a study of shared T cell receptors in the human thymus. Profiled with immunoSEQ multiplex PCR; TCRdb holds only in-frame clones, not every one. The sample includes around 340,000 clones, around 93% of them seen just once. The sequenced sample was thymocytes. Source of these receptors: a human donor.

This chain joins TRBV11-2 and TRBJ2-7; D is tentatively TRBD1 or TRBD2 (5 bases each). The CDR3 is made up of 15 amino acids. Germline assignment: CDR1 SGHAT and CDR2 FQNNGV. The V and J ends lost 1 base and 2 bases respectively, with 12 bases between them. Here the CDR3 reads CASSLGGWYPYEQYF. CDR3 DNA sequence: TGTGCCAGCAGCTTAGGGGGGTGGTATCCCTACGAGCAGTACTTC.

J is TRBJ2-1 and V is TRBV29-1; TRBD1 agrees at 9 bases. Per germline, CDR1 SQVTM and CDR2 ANQGSEA. The CDR3 contains 17 residues. V shed 5 bases, J shed 6 bases, and the junction held 17 bases outside the gene matches. This CDR3 is CSVLGGFRRQGGNEQFF. The CDR3 bases are TGCAGCGTTCTTGGAGGATTCCGAAGACAGGGGGGCAATGAGCAGTTCTTC.

This chain connects TRBV19 to TRBJ2-1; the match to TRBD2 covers 7 bases. The CDR3 length is 13 residues. Germline V gene data show CDR1 as LNHDA and CDR2 as SQIVND (reference sequence). Trimming took 1 base from V and 12 from J; bases not matched to a gene: 6. The CDR3 sequence: CASSIVAGEGQFF. DNA of the CDR3: TGTGCCAGTAGTATAGTGGCGGGAGAAGGGCAGTTCTTC.

The chain employs TRBV15 and TRBJ2-7, with TRBD2 identical over 9 bases. After removal of 2 bases from V and 3 bases from J, the junction contained 8 bases not matched to a gene. CDR1 and CDR2 (germline): LNHNV, YYDKDF (reference sequence). CDR3 length equals 16 residues. The CDR3 DNA is TGTGCCACCAGCAGAAGGGGACTAGCCACCGACTACGAGCAGTACTTC. Protein sequence: CATSRRGLATDYEQYF.

The rearrangement joins TRBV4-2 to TRBJ1-2; D gene unclear. V was trimmed by 2 bases and J by 5 bases, leaving 12 bases between them. CDR3 length equals 14 residues. Germline lookup yields CDR1 LGHNA and CDR2 YNFKEQ. CDR3 in DNA: TGTGCCAGCAGCCAAAGGTTCTGGAGGTATGGCTACACCTTC. Amino acids: CASSQRFWRYGYTF.

The chain links TRBV7-9 to TRBJ1-4, with D tentatively TRBD1 (6 bases). The CDR3 loop spans 15 amino acids. Deletions cut 5 bases from V and 5 bases from J, with 15 bases between. Germline V gene lookup returns CDR1 SEHNR and CDR2 FQNEAQ (reference sequence). The CDR3 loop is CASSPGDTTNEKLFF. In DNA form, the CDR3 reads TGTGCCAGCAGCCCTGGGGACACGACGAATGAAAAACTGTTTTTT.

The chain is built from TRBV7-3 and TRBJ2-7; 9 nucleotides match TRBD2. Germline V gene sequence: CDR1 SGHTA, CDR2 FQGTGA. V was clipped by 2 bases and J by 2 bases; unmatched bases: 1. This CDR3 is 14 amino acids long. The CDR3 protein is CASSLLAGAYEQYF. CDR3 coding DNA: TGTGCCAGCAGCTTATTAGCGGGAGCCTACGAGCAGTACTTC.

V gene TRBV5-8 combines with J gene TRBJ2-1, with TRBD2 matching 12 bases. The germline V gene has CDR1 SGHTS and CDR2 YDEGEE. With 3 bases clipped from V and 9 bases from J, the junction kept 10 bases outside the gene matches. The CDR3 contains 16 residues. DNA for the CDR3: TGTGCCAGCAGCTCTCCGGGACTAGCGGGCCAGACTGAGCAGTTCTTC. Translation gives CASSSPGLAGQTEQFF.

The genes are TRBV28 and TRBJ2-7; 7 bases align to TRBD1. V lost 8 bases, J lost 2 bases, and 9 bases stayed unmatched. This CDR3 is 14 amino acids long. Germline CDR1 and CDR2: MDHEN and SYDVKM. CDR3 region: CASQRKGAPYEQYF. The CDR3, as DNA: TGTGCCAGCCAGCGGAAGGGGGCACCCTACGAGCAGTACTTC.

The chain links TRBV4-2 to TRBJ2-3; TRBD2 agrees at 8 bases. The CDR3 has 16 amino acids. The germline V gene has CDR1 LGHNA and CDR2 YNFKEQ. The ends lost 0 bases at V and 3 bases at J; junction bases unmatched: 5. The CDR3 loop reads CASSQEQAGATDTQYF. As DNA, the CDR3 is TGTGCCAGCAGCCAAGAACAAGCGGGAGCGACAGATACGCAGTATTTT.

This clone occurred once. V gene TRBV15 combines with J gene TRBJ1-4; unclear D gene. V lost 0 bases, J lost 3 bases, and 20 bases lay in between. The CDR3 is made up of 19 amino acids. Germline-derived CDR1 and CDR2 are LNHNV and YYDKDF (reference sequence). Written as DNA, the CDR3 is TGTGCCACCAGCAGAGATCGTGAAGGGATACTTGTAGCTAATGAAAAACTGTTTTTT. Its translation: CATSRDREGILVANEKLFF.

The J gene is TRBJ2-1, the V gene TRBV5-1; possible D gene TRBD1, 5 bases. The germline gives CDR1 SGHRS, CDR2 YFSETQ. V was cut by 4 bases and J by 2 bases, with 13 bases left in between. The CDR3 is 15 amino acids. The CDR3 protein is CASSLGQGPYNEQFF. Here the CDR3 DNA reads TGCGCCAGCAGCCTGGGTCAGGGCCCCTACAATGAGCAGTTCTTC.

This sequence joins TRBV4-3 and TRBJ2-5; 9 positions agree with TRBD2. The junction had 3 bases not matched to a gene; V was cut back by 5 bases and J by 5 bases. Germline assignment: CDR1 LGHNA and CDR2 YSLEER. The CDR3 spans 13 residues. The CDR3 region has the DNA TGCGCCAGCAGCTCGCGGGAGGGGGAGACCCAGTACTTC. It is translated as CASSSREGETQYF.

The V call is TRBV29-1, the J call TRBJ1-2, with a possible D match to TRBD1 (6 bases). V was cut by 3 bases and J by 0 bases, with 14 bases left in between. Germline V lookup: CDR1 SQVTM, CDR2 ANQGSEA. This CDR3 spans 15 amino acids. Here the CDR3 reads CSVENTGTSNYGYTF. The CDR3 bases are TGCAGCGTTGAGAACACAGGGACCTCTAACTATGGCTACACCTTC. The full variable domain, completed using reference TRBV29-1 and TRBJ1-2, is SAVISQKPSRDICQRGTSLTIQCQVDSQVTMMFWYRQQPGQSLTLIATANQGSEATYESGFVIDKFPISRPNLTFSTLTVSNMSPEDSSIYLCSVENTGTSNYGYTFGSGTRLTVV.

As concerns this clone: The sample has other DNA sequences that encode this CDR3 too. CDR3 DNA sequence: TGTGCCAGCAGCTTAGGAACGGCAACTAATGAAAAACTGTTTTTT. This codes for CASSLGTATNEKLFF. The chain is built from TRBV7-9 and TRBJ1-4, with D hard to call. Germline assignment: CDR1 SEHNR and CDR2 FQNEAQ (reference sequence). The CDR3 has 15 residues. V was cut by 1 base and J by 0 bases, with 6 bases left in between.